This passage covers 16 T cell receptor beta chains from one sample sequenced in a study of regulatory dendritic cells for organ transplantation. Assay used: immunoSEQ multiplex PCR; TCRdb lists only in-frame clones, some missing. The sample holds 30,000 to 40,000 clones, about 89% seen once. The sequencing sample was made of naive CD4+ T cells from blood. The subset denotes: CD45RA+ naive T cells. Receptors were obtained from a human donor in good health.

CDR3 sequence reads: CASSQESSGGAWETQYF. CDR3 bases: TGTGCCAGCAGCCAGGAGTCTAGCGGGGGGGCCTGGGAGACCCAGTACTTC. V usage is TRBV2 and J usage is TRBJ2-5, with 12 bases matching TRBD2. After removal of 6 bases from V and 5 bases from J, the junction contained 13 bases not matched to a gene. CDR1 is SNHLY and CDR2 is FYNNEI in the germline V gene. There are 17 residues in the CDR3.

In DNA, the CDR3 is TGTGCCAGTAGTGCCCGGACTGACCGCTGCACCTTC. It codes for CASSARTDRCTF. The chain couples TRBV19 to TRBJ1-2; no clear D. Germline CDR1 and CDR2: LNHDA and SQIVND (reference sequence). The V end lost 5 bases, the J end lost 13 bases, and 17 bases lay between the germline ends. The CDR3 runs 12 residues. Drawing the rest from reference TRBV19 and TRBJ1-2, the complete variable domain is DGGITQSPKYLFRKEGQNVTLSCEQNLNHDAMYWYRQDPGQGLRLIYYSQIVNDFQKGDIAEGYSVSREKKESFPLTVTSAQKNPTAFYLCASSARTDRCTFGSGTRLTVV.

This chain joins TRBV10-1 and TRBJ2-7; 9 nucleotides agree with TRBD1. Trimming took 0 bases from V and 2 from J; bases not matched to a gene: 2. This CDR3 has 15 residues. Germline CDR1 WNHNN, CDR2 SYGVQD (reference sequence). CDR3 region: CASSESGQGPYEQYF. CDR3 DNA sequence: TGCGCCAGCAGTGAGTCTGGACAGGGGCCCTACGAGCAGTACTTC.

This chain connects TRBV6-6 to TRBJ1-5, with TRBD1 matching over 9 bases. This CDR3 has 16 amino acids. Losses at the gene ends were 6 bases for V and 5 bases for J; bases not matched to a gene: 11. Per the germline V gene, CDR1 is MNHNY and CDR2 is SVGAGI (reference sequence). For the CDR3, the DNA is TGTGCCAGCAGCCCGTGGACAGGGGAGAGAGATCAGCCCCAGCATTTT. Translation: CASSPWTGERDQPQHF.

This clone was seen once. The J gene is TRBJ1-2, the V gene TRBV28, with D unresolved. The germline CDR1 and CDR2 sequences are MDHEN and SYDVKM. This CDR3 contains 12 residues. The germline V and J ends were trimmed by 8 bases and 2 bases, with 9 bases remaining between them. The CDR3 reads CASAWENYGYTF. As DNA, the CDR3 is TGTGCCAGCGCGTGGGAGAACTATGGCTACACCTTC.

Only one count was recorded for this clone. The rearrangement uses TRBV6-5 and TRBJ1-2, with a weak D call TRBD1 (5 bases). Trimming cost V 0 bases and J 1 base, with 9 bases left between them. CDR3 length: 15 residues. Germline V gene lookup returns CDR1 MNHEY and CDR2 SVGAGI. The CDR3, as DNA: TGTGCCAGCAGTTACTCCGGGACGGGTAACTATGGCTACACCTTC. Protein: CASSYSGTGNYGYTF.

This chain joins TRBV5-8 and TRBJ1-5; the D gene is possibly TRBD1 (5 bases). Trimming pared 4 bases from V and 0 bases from J, leaving 11 bases between. This CDR3 region has 15 residues. CDR1 SGHTS and CDR2 YDEGEE come from the germline V gene. This CDR3 is CASSRQGYSNQPQHF. The CDR3, as DNA: TGTGCCAGCAGCCGGCAGGGCTATAGCAATCAGCCCCAGCATTTT.

This rearrangement joins TRBV27 to TRBJ2-7; weak D call: TRBD1 (6 bases). The length of the CDR3 is 16 residues. Germline assignment: CDR1 MNHEY and CDR2 SMNVEV (reference sequence). Trimming removed 8 bases at V and 4 bases at J, with 24 bases between. This CDR3 reads CASAPRLDRRWYEQYF. In DNA, the CDR3 is TGTGCCAGCGCCCCCCGGCTAGACAGGAGGTGGTACGAGCAGTACTTC.

This clone appeared once. This sequence joins TRBV5-4 and TRBJ2-2; 8 nucleotides line up with TRBD2. Trimming took 0 bases from V and 5 from J; bases not matched to a gene: 9. CDR1 and CDR2 (germline): SGHNT, YYREEE (reference sequence). The CDR3 is 17 amino acids. CDR3 sequence reads: CASSLAKTSEYTGELFF. As DNA, the CDR3 is TGTGCCAGCAGCTTGGCCAAGACTAGCGAATATACCGGGGAGCTGTTTTTT.

J is TRBJ1-1 and V is TRBV28; D remains unclear. There are 12 residues in the CDR3. CDR1 and CDR2 (germline): MDHEN, SYDVKM. With 7 bases removed from V and 0 bases from J, the gap between germline ends came to 6 bases. CDR3 sequence: CASKTLNTEAFF. CDR3 nucleotides: TGTGCCAGCAAGACCTTGAACACTGAAGCTTTCTTT.

The count of this clone is one. The V gene is TRBV11-3, the J gene TRBJ1-3; no clear D. With 1 base removed from V and 2 bases from J, the gap between germline ends came to 15 bases. CDR1 SGHNT and CDR2 YENEEA come from the germline V gene. This CDR3 contains 17 residues. As DNA, the CDR3 is TGTGCCAGCAGCTTAGGATTTCGTAAAAGTCCTGGAAACACCATATATTTT. It codes for CASSLGFRKSPGNTIYF.

The rearrangement joins TRBV5-8 to TRBJ2-1; 10 bases map to TRBD1. J was trimmed by 7 bases and V by 0 bases; bases with no gene match: 4. The CDR3 contains 15 residues. CDR1 SGHTS and CDR2 YDEGEE come from the germline V gene. In DNA, the CDR3 is TGTGCCAGCAGCTTGGGGACAGGGGGACTGAATGAGCAGTTCTTC. Translated: CASSLGTGGLNEQFF.

The chain joins TRBV28 to TRBJ1-1, with D possibly TRBD1 on 6 matching bases. Germline CDR1 MDHEN, CDR2 SYDVKM. This CDR3 region has 15 residues. V was cut by 9 bases and J by 6 bases, with 23 bases left in between. CDR3 residues: CASTTQGLLAPEAFF. DNA for the CDR3: TGTGCCAGTACAACACAGGGACTCCTCGCTCCTGAAGCTTTCTTT.

This clone was seen more than once but under ten times. The J gene is TRBJ1-2, the V gene TRBV27; D is unresolved. The length of the CDR3 is 12 residues. V dropped 4 bases and J dropped 2 bases, with 5 bases sitting between them. CDR1 MNHEY and CDR2 SMNVEV come from the germline V gene (reference sequence). CDR3 residues: CASSWRNYGYTF. The CDR3 DNA reads TGTGCCAGCAGTTGGAGGAACTATGGCTACACCTTC.

The V and J genes are TRBV28 and TRBJ2-1; 11 positions agree with TRBD2. This CDR3 contains 15 residues. With V trimmed by 3 bases and J by 7 bases, 5 bases remained unmatched. Germline V gene sequence: CDR1 MDHEN, CDR2 SYDVKM. The DNA for the CDR3 is TGTGCCAGCAGTTTTCGACTAGCGGGAAGAAATGAGCAGTTCTTC. Its protein product is CASSFRLAGRNEQFF.

The V and J genes are TRBV28 and TRBJ1-5, with 7 bases that match TRBD1. The CDR3 is 12 amino acids. Looked up from germline, CDR1 is MDHEN and CDR2 is SYDVKM. The trim removed 6 bases at V and 9 bases at J, leaving 5 bases unmatched. The DNA of the CDR3 is TGTGCCAGCAGCCAGGGGGATGGGCCCCAGCATTTT. Amino acids: CASSQGDGPQHF. Looking up the rest from reference TRBV28 and TRBJ1-5 gives the full variable domain: DVKVTQSSRYLVKRTGEKVFLECVQDMDHENMFWYRQDPGLGLRLIYFSYDVKMKEKGDIPEGYSVSREKKERFSLILESASTNQTSMYLCASSQGDGPQHFGDGTRLSIL.